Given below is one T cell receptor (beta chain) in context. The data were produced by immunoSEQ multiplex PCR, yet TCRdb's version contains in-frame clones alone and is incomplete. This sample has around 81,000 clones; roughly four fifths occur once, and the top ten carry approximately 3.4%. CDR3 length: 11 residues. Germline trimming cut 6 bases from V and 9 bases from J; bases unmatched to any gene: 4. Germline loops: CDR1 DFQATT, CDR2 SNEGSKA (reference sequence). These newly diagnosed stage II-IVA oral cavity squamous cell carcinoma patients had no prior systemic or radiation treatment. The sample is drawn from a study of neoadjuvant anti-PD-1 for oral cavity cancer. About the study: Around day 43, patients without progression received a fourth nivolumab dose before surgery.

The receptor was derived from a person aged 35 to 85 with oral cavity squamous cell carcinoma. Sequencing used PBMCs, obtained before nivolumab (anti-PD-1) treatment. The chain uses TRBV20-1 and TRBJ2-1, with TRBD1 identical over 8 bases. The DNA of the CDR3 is TGCAGTGCCCCAGGGGGCGTTGAGCAGTTCTTC. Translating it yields CSAPGGVEQFF.